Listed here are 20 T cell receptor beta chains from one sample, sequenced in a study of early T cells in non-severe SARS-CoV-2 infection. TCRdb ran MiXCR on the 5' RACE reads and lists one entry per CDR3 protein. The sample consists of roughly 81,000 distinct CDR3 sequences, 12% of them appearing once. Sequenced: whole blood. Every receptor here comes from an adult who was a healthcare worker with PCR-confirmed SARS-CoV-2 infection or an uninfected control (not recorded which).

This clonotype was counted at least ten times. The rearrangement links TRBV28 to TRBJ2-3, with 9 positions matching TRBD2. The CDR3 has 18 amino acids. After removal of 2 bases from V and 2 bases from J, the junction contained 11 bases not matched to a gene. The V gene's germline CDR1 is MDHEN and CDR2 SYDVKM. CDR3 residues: CASSLGTTGTSPTDTQYF. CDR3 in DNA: TGTGCCAGCAGTTTAGGAACGACAGGGACTAGCCCCACAGATACGCAGTATTTT.

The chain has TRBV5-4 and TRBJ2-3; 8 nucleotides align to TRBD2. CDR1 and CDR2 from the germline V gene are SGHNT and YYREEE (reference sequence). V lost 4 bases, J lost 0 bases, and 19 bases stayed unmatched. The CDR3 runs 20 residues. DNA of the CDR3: TGTGCCAGCAGCCTTAGTTGGACTAGCACCCAACCCTCTAGCACAGATACGCAGTATTTT. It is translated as CASSLSWTSTQPSSTDTQYF.

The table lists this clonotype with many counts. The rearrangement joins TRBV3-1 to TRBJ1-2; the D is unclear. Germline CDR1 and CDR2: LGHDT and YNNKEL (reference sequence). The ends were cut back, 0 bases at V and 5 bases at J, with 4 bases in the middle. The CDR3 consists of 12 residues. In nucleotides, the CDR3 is TGTGCCAGCAGCCAAGAAACTTATGGCTACACCTTC. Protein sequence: CASSQETYGYTF.

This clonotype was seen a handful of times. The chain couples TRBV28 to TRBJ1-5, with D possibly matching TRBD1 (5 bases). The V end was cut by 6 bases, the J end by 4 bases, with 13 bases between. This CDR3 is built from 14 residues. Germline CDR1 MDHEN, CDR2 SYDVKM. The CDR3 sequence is CASRPPGPNQPQHF. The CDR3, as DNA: TGTGCCAGCAGACCCCCGGGACCAAATCAGCCCCAGCATTTT.

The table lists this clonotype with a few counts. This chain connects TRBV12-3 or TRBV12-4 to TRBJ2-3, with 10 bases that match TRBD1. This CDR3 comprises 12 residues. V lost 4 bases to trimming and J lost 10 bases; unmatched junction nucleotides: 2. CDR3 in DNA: TGTGCCAGCAGTTGGACAGGGGGGTCGCAGTATTTT. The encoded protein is CASSWTGGSQYF.

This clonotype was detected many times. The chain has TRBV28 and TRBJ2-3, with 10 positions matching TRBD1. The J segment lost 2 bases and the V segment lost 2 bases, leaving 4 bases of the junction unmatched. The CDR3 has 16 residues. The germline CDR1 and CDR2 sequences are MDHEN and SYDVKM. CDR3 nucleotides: TGTGCCAGCAGTTTAGCCGGGACAGGGGACACAGATACGCAGTATTTT. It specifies CASSLAGTGDTDTQYF.

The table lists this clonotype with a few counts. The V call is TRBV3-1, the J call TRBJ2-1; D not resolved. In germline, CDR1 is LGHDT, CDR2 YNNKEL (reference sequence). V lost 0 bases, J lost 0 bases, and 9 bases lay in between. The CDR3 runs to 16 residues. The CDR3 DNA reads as TGTGCCAGCAGCCAAGATCCGGTAAGCTCCTACAATGAGCAGTTCTTC. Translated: CASSQDPVSSYNEQFF.

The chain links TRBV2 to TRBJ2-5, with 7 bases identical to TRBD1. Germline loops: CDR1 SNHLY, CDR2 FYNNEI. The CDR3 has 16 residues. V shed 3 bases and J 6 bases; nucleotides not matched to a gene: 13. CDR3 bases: TGTGCCAGCAGTGATGATTTAGTAATGGGACAGAAGACCCAGTACTTC. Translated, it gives CASSDDLVMGQKTQYF.

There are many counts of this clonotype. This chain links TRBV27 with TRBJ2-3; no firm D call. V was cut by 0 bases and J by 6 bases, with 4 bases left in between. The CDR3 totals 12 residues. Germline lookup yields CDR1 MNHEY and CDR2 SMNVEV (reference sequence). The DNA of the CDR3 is TGTGCCAGCAGTTTATCGGGGGATACGCAGTATTTT. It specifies CASSLSGDTQYF.

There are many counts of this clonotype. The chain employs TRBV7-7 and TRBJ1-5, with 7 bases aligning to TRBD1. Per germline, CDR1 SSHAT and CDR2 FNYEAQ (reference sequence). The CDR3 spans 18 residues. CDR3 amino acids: CASRPGQSSLNSNQPQHF. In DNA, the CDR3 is TGTGCTAGCCGCCCGGGACAGTCATCCCTCAATAGCAATCAGCCCCAGCATTTT.

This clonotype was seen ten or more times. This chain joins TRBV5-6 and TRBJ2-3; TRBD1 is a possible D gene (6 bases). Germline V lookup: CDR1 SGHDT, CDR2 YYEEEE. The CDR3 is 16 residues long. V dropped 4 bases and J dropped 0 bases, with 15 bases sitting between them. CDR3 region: CASSIATGFSTDTQYF. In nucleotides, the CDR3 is TGTGCCAGCAGCATCGCGACAGGTTTTAGCACAGATACGCAGTATTTT. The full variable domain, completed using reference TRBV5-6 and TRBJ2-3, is DAGVTQSPTHLIKTRGQQVTLRCSPKSGHDTVSWYQQALGQGPQFIFQYYEEEERQRGNFPDRFSGHQFPNYSSELNVNALLLGDSALYLCASSIATGFSTDTQYFGPGTRLTVL.

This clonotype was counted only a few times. CDR3 protein: CASSLYGGGTNEKLFF. The CDR3 bases are TGTGCCAGCAGCTTGTATGGGGGGGGAACTAATGAAAAACTGTTTTTT. The chain employs TRBV11-2 and TRBJ1-4, with D possibly matching TRBD1 (5 bases). The ends were cut back, 3 bases at V and 1 base at J, with 12 bases in the middle. Germline assignment: CDR1 SGHAT and CDR2 FQNNGV. CDR3 length equals 16 residues. Full variable domain (missing parts from reference TRBV11-2 and TRBJ1-4): EAGVAQSPRYKIIEKRQSVAFWCNPISGHATLYWYQQILGQGPKLLIQFQNNGVVDDSQLPKDRFSAERLKGVDSTLKIQPAKLEDSAVYLCASSLYGGGTNEKLFFGSGTQLSVL.

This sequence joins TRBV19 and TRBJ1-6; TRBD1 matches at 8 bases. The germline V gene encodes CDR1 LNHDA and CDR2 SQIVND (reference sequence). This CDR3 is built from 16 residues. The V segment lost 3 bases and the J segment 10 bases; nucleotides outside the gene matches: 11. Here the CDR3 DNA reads TGTGCCAGTAGTATCCGCGGACAGGGACAAAAATCACCCCTCCACTTT. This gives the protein CASSIRGQGQKSPLHF.

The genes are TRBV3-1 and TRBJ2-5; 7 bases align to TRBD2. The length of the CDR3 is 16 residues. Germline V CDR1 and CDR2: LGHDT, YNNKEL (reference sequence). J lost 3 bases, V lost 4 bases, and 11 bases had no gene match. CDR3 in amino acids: CASSPSTAGEEETQYF. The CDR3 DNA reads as TGTGCCAGCAGCCCTAGTACGGCGGGGGAGGAAGAGACCCAGTACTTC.

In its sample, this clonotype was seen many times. The CDR3 is CASSQGVEGHNSPLHF. CDR3 bases: TGCGCCAGCAGCCAAGGCGTGGAGGGGCATAATTCACCCCTCCACTTT. V usage is TRBV4-1 and J usage is TRBJ1-6, with D possibly being TRBD1 (5 bases). Germline-derived CDR1 and CDR2 are MGHRA and YSYEKL. CDR3 length: 16 residues. Trimming left V 1 base short and J 5 bases short, with 12 bases between.

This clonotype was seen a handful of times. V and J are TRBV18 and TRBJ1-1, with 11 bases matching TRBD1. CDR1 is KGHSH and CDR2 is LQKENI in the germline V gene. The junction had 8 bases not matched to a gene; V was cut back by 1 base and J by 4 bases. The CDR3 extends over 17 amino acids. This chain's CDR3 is CASSPLYLDRGLTEAFF. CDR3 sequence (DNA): TGTGCCAGCTCACCACTATATTTGGACAGGGGGCTCACTGAAGCTTTCTTT.

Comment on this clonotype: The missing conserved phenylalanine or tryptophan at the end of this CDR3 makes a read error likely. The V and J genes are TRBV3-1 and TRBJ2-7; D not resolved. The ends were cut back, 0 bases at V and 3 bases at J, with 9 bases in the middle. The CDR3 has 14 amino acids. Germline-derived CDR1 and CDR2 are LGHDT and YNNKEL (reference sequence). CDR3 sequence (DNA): TGTGCCAGCAGCCAAGATGAGAATATCTACGAGCAGTACCTC. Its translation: CASSQDENIYEQYL.

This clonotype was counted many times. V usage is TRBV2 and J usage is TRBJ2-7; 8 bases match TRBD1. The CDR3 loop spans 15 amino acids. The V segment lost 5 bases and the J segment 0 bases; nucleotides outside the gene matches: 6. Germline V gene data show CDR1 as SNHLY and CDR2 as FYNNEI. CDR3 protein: CASSSRGHSSYEQYF. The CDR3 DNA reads TGTGCCAGCAGTTCCAGGGGGCATAGCTCCTACGAGCAGTACTTC.

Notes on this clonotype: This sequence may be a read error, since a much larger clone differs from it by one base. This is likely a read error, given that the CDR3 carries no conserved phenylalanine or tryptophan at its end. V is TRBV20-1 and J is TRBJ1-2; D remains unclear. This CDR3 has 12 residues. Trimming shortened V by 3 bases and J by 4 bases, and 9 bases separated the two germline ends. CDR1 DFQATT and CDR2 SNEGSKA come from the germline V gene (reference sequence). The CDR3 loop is CSASRPPYGYTS. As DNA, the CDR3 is TGCAGTGCTAGTAGGCCCCCCTATGGCTACACCTCC.

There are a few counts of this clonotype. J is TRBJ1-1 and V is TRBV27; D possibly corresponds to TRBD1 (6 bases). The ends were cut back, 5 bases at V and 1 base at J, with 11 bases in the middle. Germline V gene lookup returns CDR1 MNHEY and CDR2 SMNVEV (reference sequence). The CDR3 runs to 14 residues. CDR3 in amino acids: CASSIRDKNTEAFF. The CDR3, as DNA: TGTGCCAGCAGTATCCGGGACAAGAACACTGAAGCTTTCTTT.